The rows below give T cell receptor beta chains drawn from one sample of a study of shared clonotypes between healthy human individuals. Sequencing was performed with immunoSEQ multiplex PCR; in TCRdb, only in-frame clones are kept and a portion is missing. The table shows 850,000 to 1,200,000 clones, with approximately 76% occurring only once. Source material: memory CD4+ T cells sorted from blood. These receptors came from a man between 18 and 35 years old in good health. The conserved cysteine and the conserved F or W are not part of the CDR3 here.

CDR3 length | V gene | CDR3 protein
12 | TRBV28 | ASRLQINNSPLH
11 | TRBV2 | ASTRTVNTEAF
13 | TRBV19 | ASSIGFQVNTEAF
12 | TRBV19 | ASRGVAYNSPLH
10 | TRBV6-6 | ASRIYNSPLH
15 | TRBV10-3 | AISESGSLATNEKLF
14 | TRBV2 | ASSEEKRTNTGELF
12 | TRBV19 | ASSTYRDSYGYT
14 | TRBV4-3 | ASSYLGTGSTDTQY
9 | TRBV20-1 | SARSGYEQY
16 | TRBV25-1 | ASSESGSGTSGANVLT
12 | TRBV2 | AIRGTSGSNEQF
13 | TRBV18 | ASSPQAGIQETQY
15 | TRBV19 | ASSVDLGRGRTDTQY
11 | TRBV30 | AWSFKKGSQRF
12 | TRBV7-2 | ASSLTGPAYEQY
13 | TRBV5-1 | ASSLEGLGNYGYT
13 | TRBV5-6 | ASSPATGIANEQF
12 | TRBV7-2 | ASSSRGRFNEQF
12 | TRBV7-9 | ASSSEKAKNIQY
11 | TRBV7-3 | ASSQTRVETQY
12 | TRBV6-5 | ASSYRNTGTEAF
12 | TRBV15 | ATSDQGVGDGYT
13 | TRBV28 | ASGFSGSLADTQY
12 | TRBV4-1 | ASSQGQKNTEAF
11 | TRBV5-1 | ASSSSSVYEQF
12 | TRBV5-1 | ASSLKGTAYEQY
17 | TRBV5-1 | ASSLEPPSTSGGSYEQY
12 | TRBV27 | ASSMRTGIYEQY
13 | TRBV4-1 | ASSPDDGAFYGYT
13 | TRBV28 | ASSAGQNSNQPQH
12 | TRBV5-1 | ASSSDRESRGYT
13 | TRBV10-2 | ASSEFGAGNQPQH
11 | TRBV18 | ASSTTGQETQY
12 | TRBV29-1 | SVGGDGPSEKLF
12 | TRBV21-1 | ASSKGGVNTEAF
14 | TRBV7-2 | ASSLSPADYKFEQY
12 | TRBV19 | ASSVRQALHGYT
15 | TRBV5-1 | ASSSRGRALGTDTQY
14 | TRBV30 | AWSKTGTQAYNEQF
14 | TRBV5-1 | ASSRGFGVGGYEQY
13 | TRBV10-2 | ASRYDRGVNYGYT
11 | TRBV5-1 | ASRAGNNSPLH
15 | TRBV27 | ASSPTSGRASTYEQY
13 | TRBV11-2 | ASSLDGGLWEKLF
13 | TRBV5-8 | ASSLQGGGKTEAF
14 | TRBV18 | ASSPNFDRANSPLH
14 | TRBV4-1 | ASSQGVGLKDNEQF
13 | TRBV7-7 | ASSPRQGWTGELF
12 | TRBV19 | ASSILMGANVLT
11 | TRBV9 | ASSVQQGNEQF
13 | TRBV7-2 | ASYFRGFGNSPLH
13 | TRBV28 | ASSLLSSGVYEQY
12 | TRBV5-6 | ASSSRGDNYGYT